Listed below are T cell receptor beta chains from one sample, sequenced in a study. TCRdb independently ran MiXCR on the 5' RACE reads; one entry per CDR3 protein. The table lists tens of thousands of distinct CDR3 sequences, roughly 24% of them singletons. Sequenced: naive CD4+ T cells sorted from a lymph node. These receptors all come from a female donor with breast cancer. Each CDR3 is given with its conserved first and last residue. The order of the fields is V gene, D gene, J gene, clone size, CDR3 DNA, CDR3 protein. The D gene is left open where the match is weak. Size tells how often a clone was seen (once, few, many) or the class of an expanded clone, and some rows leave it out.

V gene: TRBV2
D gene: TRBD2
J gene: TRBJ2-5
clone size: .
CDR3 DNA: TGTGCCAGCAGTGGTCGAGCGGGGGGGCAAGAGACCCAGTACTTC
CDR3 protein: CASSGRAGGQETQYF

V gene: TRBV7-9
D gene: TRBD2
J gene: TRBJ2-2
clone size: few
CDR3 DNA: TGTGCCAGCAGCCCTCCCACCCACTGGGTAGCGGGAGTTCGGACCGGGGAGCTGTTTTTT
CDR3 protein: CASSPPTHWVAGVRTGELFF

V gene: TRBV20-1
D gene: .
J gene: TRBJ2-7
clone size: .
CDR3 DNA: TGCAGTGCTAGTATGACGACAGGCAGCTCCTACGAGCAGTACTTC
CDR3 protein: CSASMTTGSSYEQYF

V gene: TRBV4-2
D gene: .
J gene: TRBJ2-7
clone size: few
CDR3 DNA: TGTGCCAGCAGCCAAGATCCAGGGCCAAACGAGCAGTACTTC
CDR3 protein: CASSQDPGPNEQYF

V gene: TRBV10-3
D gene: TRBD2
J gene: TRBJ2-2
clone size: .
CDR3 DNA: TGTGCCACGACTAGCGGGGGGGAAGGCACCGGGGAGCTGTTTTTT
CDR3 protein: CATTSGGEGTGELFF

V gene: TRBV28
D gene: .
J gene: TRBJ1-2
clone size: few
CDR3 DNA: TGTGCCAGCGGGATGGCGCGGCAAGCCTATGGCTACACCTTC
CDR3 protein: CASGMARQAYGYTF

V gene: TRBV19
D gene: .
J gene: TRBJ2-3
clone size: many
CDR3 DNA: TGTGCCAGTAGTTCTCGCAGGGCGGAGACAGATACGCAGTATTTT
CDR3 protein: CASSSRRAETDTQYF

V gene: TRBV6-1
D gene: TRBD2
J gene: TRBJ2-3
clone size: many
CDR3 DNA: TGTGCCAGCACTAGGCTAGCGGAAGATACGCAGTATTTT
CDR3 protein: CASTRLAEDTQYF

V gene: TRBV4-1
D gene: .
J gene: TRBJ2-7
clone size: few
CDR3 DNA: TGCGCCAGCAGCCCCGCCAGCAGGAACCACGAGCAGTACTTC
CDR3 protein: CASSPASRNHEQYF

V gene: TRBV5-1
D gene: .
J gene: TRBJ2-5
clone size: .
CDR3 DNA: TGCGCCAGCAGCTTGATAGGAAGAGAGACCCAGTACTTC
CDR3 protein: CASSLIGRETQYF

V gene: TRBV7-9
D gene: .
J gene: TRBJ2-3
clone size: medium-sized
CDR3 DNA: TGTGCCAGCAGCTGGTCGGTCGTATCAGATACGCAGTATTTT
CDR3 protein: CASSWSVVSDTQYF

V gene: TRBV6-1
D gene: TRBD2
J gene: TRBJ2-5
clone size: few
CDR3 DNA: TGTGCCAGCAGTGAAAGCGGGAGGGAGACCCAGTACTTC
CDR3 protein: CASSESGRETQYF

V gene: TRBV20-1
D gene: .
J gene: TRBJ2-3
clone size: .
CDR3 DNA: TGCAGTGCTAGAGTTCCGGGGACAGATACGCAGTATTTT
CDR3 protein: CSARVPGTDTQYF

V gene: TRBV7-3
D gene: TRBD1
J gene: TRBJ1-1
clone size: few
CDR3 DNA: TGTGCCAGCAGCCCGCAGACAGGGGTTAACACTGAAGCTTTCTTT
CDR3 protein: CASSPQTGVNTEAFF

V gene: TRBV6-2/TRBV6-3
D gene: .
J gene: TRBJ2-1
clone size: few
CDR3 DNA: TGTGCCAGCAGTTACTCTCGGCGGGAGCAGTTCTTC
CDR3 protein: CASSYSRREQFF

V gene: TRBV4-1
D gene: .
J gene: TRBJ2-2
clone size: many
CDR3 DNA: TGCGCCAGCAGCCTCACCTTGGACACGTCGGGAACCGGGGAGCTGTTTTTT
CDR3 protein: CASSLTLDTSGTGELFF

V gene: TRBV27
D gene: TRBD1
J gene: TRBJ1-2
clone size: few
CDR3 DNA: TGTGCCAGCAGCTGGGGGACAGGGGGCGATGGCTACACCTTC
CDR3 protein: CASSWGTGGDGYTF

V gene: TRBV4-1
D gene: TRBD2
J gene: TRBJ2-2
clone size: medium-sized
CDR3 DNA: TGCGCCAGCAGCCAAGAGGCGGGAGCGATCACCGGGGAGCTGTTTTTT
CDR3 protein: CASSQEAGAITGELFF

V gene: TRBV7-9
D gene: .
J gene: TRBJ2-7
clone size: few
CDR3 DNA: TGTGCCAGCAGCCCTAGGGGCAGGTCCTACGAGCAGTACTTC
CDR3 protein: CASSPRGRSYEQYF

V gene: TRBV19
D gene: .
J gene: TRBJ1-6
clone size: few
CDR3 DNA: TGTGCCAGTAGTAGTTCTGGTGATTCACCCCTCCACTTT
CDR3 protein: CASSSSGDSPLHF

V gene: TRBV9
D gene: TRBD1
J gene: TRBJ2-7
clone size: .
CDR3 DNA: TGTGCCAGCAGCCCACGACAGGGTGAGCAGTACTTC
CDR3 protein: CASSPRQGEQYF

V gene: TRBV6-2/TRBV6-3
D gene: .
J gene: TRBJ1-1
clone size: medium-sized
CDR3 DNA: TGTGCCAGCAGTCACAGTTCAAACTCTGAAGCTTTCTTT
CDR3 protein: CASSHSSNSEAFF

V gene: TRBV5-5
D gene: .
J gene: TRBJ2-3
clone size: .
CDR3 DNA: .
CDR3 protein: CAGSLRVAGGSRESF

V gene: TRBV6-2/TRBV6-3
D gene: .
J gene: TRBJ2-5
clone size: few
CDR3 DNA: TGTGCCAGCAAATTCGCACCGTACCAAGAGACCCAGTACTTC
CDR3 protein: CASKFAPYQETQYF